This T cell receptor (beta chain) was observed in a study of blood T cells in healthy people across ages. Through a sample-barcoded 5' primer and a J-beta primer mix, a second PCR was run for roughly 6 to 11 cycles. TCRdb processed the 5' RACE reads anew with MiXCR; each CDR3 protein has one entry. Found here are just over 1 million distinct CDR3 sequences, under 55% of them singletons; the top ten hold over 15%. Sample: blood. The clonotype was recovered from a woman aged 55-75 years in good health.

The CDR3 loop is CASSLALTGNDEQYF. CDR3 bases: TGCGCCAGCAGCTTGGCCCTTACAGGGAACGACGAGCAGTACTTC. This chain links TRBV5-1 with TRBJ2-7, with a possible D match to TRBD1 (6 bases). The length of the CDR3 is 15 residues. Germline CDR1 reads SGHRS; CDR2 reads YFSETQ. Trimming shortened V by 0 bases and J by 5 bases, and 15 bases separated the two germline ends.